These T cell receptor beta chains were read from a single sample in a study of T-cell memory formation after mild COVID-19. TCRdb fed the 5' RACE reads into MiXCR, producing one record per CDR3 protein. Here the sample spans roughly 180,000 distinct CDR3 sequences, approximately 17% being singletons. The specimen sequenced was PBMCs or a T cell subset sorted from them (not recorded which). The receptor source for this set is a man younger than 35 who had mild COVID-19 (a few samples of this study predate the infection). Cell type and time point are not known. CDR3s include the opening cysteine and the closing phenylalanine or tryptophan. The D gene is left open where the match is weak. Only some rows state a clone size, as once, few, many or a class for expanded clones.

v_call: TRBV29-1; clone_size: NA; j_call: TRBJ1-2; d_call: NA; cdr3_nt: TGCAGCGTTGCGGCCCTGAAGAATGGCTACACCTTC; cdr3_aa: CSVAALKNGYTF
v_call: TRBV10-3; clone_size: NA; j_call: TRBJ2-1; d_call: NA; cdr3_nt: TGTGCCATCGGGGCTAGCGACTCCTACAATGAGCAGTTCTTC; cdr3_aa: CAIGASDSYNEQFF
v_call: TRBV11-2; clone_size: few; j_call: TRBJ2-3; d_call: TRBD2; cdr3_nt: TGTGCCAGCAGTTTGTTTTCGCGGGGGGATACGCAGTATTTT; cdr3_aa: CASSLFSRGDTQYF
v_call: TRBV6-5; clone_size: few; j_call: TRBJ2-5; d_call: NA; cdr3_nt: TGTGCCAGCAGTTACTCGTTCACGCAATGGTCGGAGACCCAGTACTTC; cdr3_aa: CASSYSFTQWSETQYF
v_call: TRBV24-1; clone_size: few; j_call: TRBJ2-1; d_call: TRBD1; cdr3_nt: TGTGCCACCAGCCTACAGGGGAATGAGCAGTTCTTC; cdr3_aa: CATSLQGNEQFF
v_call: TRBV28; clone_size: NA; j_call: TRBJ2-5; d_call: NA; cdr3_nt: TGTGCCAGCAGTTTGCTGAGTGTCCCCTGGGCCCAGTACTTC; cdr3_aa: CASSLLSVPWAQYF
v_call: TRBV5-1; clone_size: few; j_call: TRBJ2-1; d_call: TRBD2; cdr3_nt: TGCGCCAGCAGCCTGCAAACCCTAGCGGGGGGCGGCCACAATGAGCAGTTCTTC; cdr3_aa: CASSLQTLAGGGHNEQFF
v_call: TRBV12-3/TRBV12-4; clone_size: few; j_call: TRBJ1-1; d_call: TRBD1; cdr3_nt: TGTGCCAGCAGTTGGGGACAGGGAGGCACTGAAGCTTTCTTT; cdr3_aa: CASSWGQGGTEAFF
v_call: TRBV24-1; clone_size: few; j_call: TRBJ2-5; d_call: NA; cdr3_nt: TGTGCCACCAGTAAGGCAGACGGGACAGAGACCCAGTACTTC; cdr3_aa: CATSKADGTETQYF
v_call: TRBV5-6; clone_size: many; j_call: TRBJ1-2; d_call: TRBD1; cdr3_nt: TGTGCCAGCAGTCTCGGGACAGTGTATGGCTACACCTTC; cdr3_aa: CASSLGTVYGYTF